The following is a T cell receptor (beta chain) sequence with its context. The PCR had 60 Vbeta and 13 Jbeta primers. Profiled with immunoSEQ multiplex PCR; TCRdb holds only in-frame clones, not every one. Of 100,000 or so clones in the sample, approximately 86% were seen once. V was pared by 1 base and J by 0 bases, with 8 bases between. Germline-derived CDR1 and CDR2 are SGDLS and YYNGEE. The CDR3 is 15 amino acids. The sample originates from a study of cytomegalovirus exposure and HLA in healthy donors. The rearrangement uses TRBV9 and TRBJ1-3; no firm D call. Sample: PBMCs. This clonotype originated in a young man in good health and CMV-seronegative. The CDR3 DNA reads TGTGCCAGCAGCGTACACAGCTACTCTGGAAACACCATATATTTT. This translates into CASSVHSYSGNTIYF.